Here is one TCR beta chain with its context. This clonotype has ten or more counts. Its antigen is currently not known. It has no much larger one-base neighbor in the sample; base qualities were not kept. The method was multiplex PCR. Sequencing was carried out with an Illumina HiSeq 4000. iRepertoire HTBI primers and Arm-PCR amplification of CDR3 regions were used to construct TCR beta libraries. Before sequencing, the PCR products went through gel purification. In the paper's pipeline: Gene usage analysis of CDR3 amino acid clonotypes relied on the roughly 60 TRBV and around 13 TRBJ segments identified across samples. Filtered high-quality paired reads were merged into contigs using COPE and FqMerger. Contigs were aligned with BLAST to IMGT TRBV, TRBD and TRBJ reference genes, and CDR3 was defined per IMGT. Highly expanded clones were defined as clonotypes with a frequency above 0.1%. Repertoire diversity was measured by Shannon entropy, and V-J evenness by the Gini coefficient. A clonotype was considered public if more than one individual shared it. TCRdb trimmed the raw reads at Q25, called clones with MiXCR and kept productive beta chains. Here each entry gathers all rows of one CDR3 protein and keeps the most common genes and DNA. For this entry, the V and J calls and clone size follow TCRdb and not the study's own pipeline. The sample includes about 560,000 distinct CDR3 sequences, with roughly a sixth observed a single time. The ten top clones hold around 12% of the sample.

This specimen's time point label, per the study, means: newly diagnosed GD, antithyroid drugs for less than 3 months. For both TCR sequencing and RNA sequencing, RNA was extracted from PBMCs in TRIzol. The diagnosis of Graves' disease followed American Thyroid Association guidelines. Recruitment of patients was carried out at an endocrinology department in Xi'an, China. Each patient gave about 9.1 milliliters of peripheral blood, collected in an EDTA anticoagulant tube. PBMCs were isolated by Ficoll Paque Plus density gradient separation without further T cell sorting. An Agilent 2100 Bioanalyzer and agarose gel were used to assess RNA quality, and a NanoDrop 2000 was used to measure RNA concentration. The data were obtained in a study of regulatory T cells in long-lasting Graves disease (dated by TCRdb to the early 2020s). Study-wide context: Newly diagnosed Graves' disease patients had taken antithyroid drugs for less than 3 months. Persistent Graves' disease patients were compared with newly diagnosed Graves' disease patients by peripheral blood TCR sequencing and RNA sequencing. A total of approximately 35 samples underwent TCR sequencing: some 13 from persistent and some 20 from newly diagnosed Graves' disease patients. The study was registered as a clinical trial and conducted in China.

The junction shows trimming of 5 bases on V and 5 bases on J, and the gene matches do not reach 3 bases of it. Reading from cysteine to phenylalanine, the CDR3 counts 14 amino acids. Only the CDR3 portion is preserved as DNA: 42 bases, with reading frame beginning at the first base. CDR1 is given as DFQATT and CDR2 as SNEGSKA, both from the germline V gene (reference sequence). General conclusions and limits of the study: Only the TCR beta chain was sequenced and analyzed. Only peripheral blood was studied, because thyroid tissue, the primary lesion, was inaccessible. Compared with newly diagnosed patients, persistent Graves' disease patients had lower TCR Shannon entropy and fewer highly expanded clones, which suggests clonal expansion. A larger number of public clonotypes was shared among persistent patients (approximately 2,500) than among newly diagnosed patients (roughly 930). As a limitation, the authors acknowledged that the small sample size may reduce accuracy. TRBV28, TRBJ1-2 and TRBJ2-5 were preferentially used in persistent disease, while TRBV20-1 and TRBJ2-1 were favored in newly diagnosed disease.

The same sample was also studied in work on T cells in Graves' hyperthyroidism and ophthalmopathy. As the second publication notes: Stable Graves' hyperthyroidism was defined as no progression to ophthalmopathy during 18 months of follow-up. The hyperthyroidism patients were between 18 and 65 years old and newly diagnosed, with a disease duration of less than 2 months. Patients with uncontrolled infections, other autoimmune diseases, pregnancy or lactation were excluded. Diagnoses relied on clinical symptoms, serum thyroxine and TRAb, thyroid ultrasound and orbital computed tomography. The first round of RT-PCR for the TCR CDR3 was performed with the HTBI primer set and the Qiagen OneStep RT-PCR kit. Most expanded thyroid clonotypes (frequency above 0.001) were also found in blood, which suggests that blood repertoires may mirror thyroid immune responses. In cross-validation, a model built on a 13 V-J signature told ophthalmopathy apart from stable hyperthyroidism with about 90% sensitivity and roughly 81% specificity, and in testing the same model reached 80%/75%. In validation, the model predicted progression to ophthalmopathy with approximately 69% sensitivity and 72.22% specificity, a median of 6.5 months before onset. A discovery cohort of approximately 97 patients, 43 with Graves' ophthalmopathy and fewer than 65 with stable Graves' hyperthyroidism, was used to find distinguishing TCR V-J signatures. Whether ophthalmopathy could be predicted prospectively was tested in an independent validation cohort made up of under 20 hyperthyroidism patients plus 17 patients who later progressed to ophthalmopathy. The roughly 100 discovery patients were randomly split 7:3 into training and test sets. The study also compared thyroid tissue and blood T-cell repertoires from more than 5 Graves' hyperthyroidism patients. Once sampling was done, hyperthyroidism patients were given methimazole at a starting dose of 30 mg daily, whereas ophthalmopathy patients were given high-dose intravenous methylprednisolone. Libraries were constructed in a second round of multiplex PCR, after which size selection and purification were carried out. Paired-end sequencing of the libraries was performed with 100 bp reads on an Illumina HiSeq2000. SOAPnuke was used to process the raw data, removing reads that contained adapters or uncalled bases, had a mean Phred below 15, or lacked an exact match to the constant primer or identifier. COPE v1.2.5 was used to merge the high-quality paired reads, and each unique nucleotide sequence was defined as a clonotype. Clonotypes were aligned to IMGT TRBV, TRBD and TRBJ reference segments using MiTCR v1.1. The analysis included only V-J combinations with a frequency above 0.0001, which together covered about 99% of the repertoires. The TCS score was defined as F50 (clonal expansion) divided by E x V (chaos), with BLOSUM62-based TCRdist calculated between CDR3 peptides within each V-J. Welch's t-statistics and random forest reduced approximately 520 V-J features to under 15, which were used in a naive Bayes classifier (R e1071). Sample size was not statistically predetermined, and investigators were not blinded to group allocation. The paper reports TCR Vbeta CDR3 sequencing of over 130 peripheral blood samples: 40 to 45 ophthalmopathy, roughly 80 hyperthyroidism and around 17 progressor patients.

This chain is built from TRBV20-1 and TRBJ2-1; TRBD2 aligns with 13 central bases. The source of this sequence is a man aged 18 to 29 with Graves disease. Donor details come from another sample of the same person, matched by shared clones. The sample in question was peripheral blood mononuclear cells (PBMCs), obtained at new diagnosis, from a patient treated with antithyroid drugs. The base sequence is TGCAGTGCTGGGACTAGCGGGGTAAACAATGAGCAGTTCTTC. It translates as CSAGTSGVNNEQFF.